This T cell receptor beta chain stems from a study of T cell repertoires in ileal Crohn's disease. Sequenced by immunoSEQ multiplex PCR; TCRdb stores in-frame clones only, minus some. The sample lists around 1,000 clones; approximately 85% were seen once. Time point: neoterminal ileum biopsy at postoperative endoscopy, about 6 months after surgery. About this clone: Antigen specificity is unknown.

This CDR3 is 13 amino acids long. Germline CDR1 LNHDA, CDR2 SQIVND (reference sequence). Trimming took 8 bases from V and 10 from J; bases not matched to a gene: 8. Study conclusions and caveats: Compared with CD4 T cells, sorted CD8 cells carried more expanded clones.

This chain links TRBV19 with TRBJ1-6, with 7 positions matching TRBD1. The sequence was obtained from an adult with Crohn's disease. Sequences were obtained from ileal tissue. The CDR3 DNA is TGTGCCAGTTCCCAGGGGGTTTGGTCACCCCTCCACTTT. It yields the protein CASSQGVWSPLHF.